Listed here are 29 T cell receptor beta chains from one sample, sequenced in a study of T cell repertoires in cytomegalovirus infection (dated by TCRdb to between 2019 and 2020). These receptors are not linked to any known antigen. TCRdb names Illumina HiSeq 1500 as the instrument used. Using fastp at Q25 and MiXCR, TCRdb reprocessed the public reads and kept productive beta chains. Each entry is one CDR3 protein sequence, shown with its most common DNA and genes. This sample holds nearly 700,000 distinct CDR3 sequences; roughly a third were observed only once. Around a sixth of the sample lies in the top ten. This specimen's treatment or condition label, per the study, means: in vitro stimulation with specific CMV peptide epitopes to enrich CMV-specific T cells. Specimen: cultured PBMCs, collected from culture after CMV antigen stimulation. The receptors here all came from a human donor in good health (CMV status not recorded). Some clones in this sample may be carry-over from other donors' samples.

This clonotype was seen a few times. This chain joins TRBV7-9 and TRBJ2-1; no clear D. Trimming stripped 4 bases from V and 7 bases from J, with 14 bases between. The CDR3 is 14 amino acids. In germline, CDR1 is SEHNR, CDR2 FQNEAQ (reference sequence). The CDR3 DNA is TGTGCCAGCAGCTCCCGGTCGTACGGGAATGAGCAGTTCTTC. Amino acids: CASSSRSYGNEQFF.

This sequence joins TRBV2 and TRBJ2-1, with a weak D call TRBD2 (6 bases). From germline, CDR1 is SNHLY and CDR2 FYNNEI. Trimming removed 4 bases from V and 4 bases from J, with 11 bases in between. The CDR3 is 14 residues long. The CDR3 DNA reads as TGTGCCAGCAGTGGACAGACTAGTTACAATGAGCAGTTCTTC. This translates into CASSGQTSYNEQFF. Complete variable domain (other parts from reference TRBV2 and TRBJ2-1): EPEVTQTPSHQVTQMGQEVILRCVPISNHLYFYWYRQILGQKVEFLVSFYNNEISEKSEIFDDQFSVERPDGSNFTLKIRSTKLEDSAMYFCASSGQTSYNEQFFGPGTRLTVL.

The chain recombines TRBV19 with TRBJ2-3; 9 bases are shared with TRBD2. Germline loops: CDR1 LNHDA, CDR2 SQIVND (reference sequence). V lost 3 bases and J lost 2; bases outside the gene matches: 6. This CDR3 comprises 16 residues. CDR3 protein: CASSILAGVSTDTQYF. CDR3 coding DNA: TGTGCCAGTAGTATTTTAGCGGGGGTTTCCACAGATACGCAGTATTTT.

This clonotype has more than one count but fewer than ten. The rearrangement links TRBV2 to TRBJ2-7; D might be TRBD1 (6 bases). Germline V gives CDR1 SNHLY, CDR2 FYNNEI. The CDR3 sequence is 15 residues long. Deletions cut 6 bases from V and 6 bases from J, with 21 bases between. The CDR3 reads CASRQEQGLSSEQYF. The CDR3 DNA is TGTGCCAGCAGGCAAGAACAGGGTCTTTCATCCGAGCAGTACTTC.

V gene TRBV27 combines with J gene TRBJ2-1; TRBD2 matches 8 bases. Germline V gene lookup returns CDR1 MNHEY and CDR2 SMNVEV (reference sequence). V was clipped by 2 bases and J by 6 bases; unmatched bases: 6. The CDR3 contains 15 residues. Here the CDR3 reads CASSLTGLVTNEQFF. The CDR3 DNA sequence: TGTGCCAGCAGTTTAACGGGACTAGTAACCAATGAGCAGTTCTTC.

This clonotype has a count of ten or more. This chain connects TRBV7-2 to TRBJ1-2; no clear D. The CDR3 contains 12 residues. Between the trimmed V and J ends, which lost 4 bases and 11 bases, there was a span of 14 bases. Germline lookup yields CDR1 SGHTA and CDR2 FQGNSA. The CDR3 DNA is TGTGCCAGCAGCTCCCTACTCAACTGGTACACCTTC. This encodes CASSSLLNWYTF.

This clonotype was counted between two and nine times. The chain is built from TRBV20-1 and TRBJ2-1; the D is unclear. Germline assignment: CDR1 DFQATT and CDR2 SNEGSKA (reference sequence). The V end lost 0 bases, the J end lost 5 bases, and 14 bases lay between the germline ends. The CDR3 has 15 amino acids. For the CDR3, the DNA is TGCAGTGCTAGAGATCCGTGGAGAACAAACAATGAGCAGTTCTTC. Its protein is CSARDPWRTNNEQFF.

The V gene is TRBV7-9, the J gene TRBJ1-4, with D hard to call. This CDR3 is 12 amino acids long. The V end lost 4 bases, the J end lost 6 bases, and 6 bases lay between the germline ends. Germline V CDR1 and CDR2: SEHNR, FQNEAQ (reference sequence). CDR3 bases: TGTGCCAGCAGCTCAGACCATGAAAAACTGTTTTTT. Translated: CASSSDHEKLFF. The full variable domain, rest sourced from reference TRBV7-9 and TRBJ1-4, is DTGVSQNPRHKITKRGQNVTFRCDPISEHNRLYWYRQTLGQGPEFLTYFQNEAQLEKSRLLSDRFSAERPKGSFSTLEIQRTEQGDSAMYLCASSSDHEKLFFGSGTQLSVL.

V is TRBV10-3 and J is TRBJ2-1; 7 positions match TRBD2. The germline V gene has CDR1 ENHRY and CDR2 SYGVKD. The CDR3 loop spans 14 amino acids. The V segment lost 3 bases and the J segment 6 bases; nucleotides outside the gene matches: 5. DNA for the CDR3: TGTGCCATCAGTGAAAAGCGGGGCCCCAATGAGCAGTTCTTC. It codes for CAISEKRGPNEQFF.

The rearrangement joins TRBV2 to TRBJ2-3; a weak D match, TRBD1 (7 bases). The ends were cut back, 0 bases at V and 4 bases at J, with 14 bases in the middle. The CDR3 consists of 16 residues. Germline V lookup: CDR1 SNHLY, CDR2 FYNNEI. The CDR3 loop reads CASSEARGATADTQYF. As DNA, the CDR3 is TGTGCCAGCAGTGAAGCCAGGGGGGCTACCGCAGATACGCAGTATTTT. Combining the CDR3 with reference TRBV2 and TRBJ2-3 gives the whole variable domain EPEVTQTPSHQVTQMGQEVILRCVPISNHLYFYWYRQILGQKVEFLVSFYNNEISEKSEIFDDQFSVERPDGSNFTLKIRSTKLEDSAMYFCASSEARGATADTQYFGPGTRLTVL.

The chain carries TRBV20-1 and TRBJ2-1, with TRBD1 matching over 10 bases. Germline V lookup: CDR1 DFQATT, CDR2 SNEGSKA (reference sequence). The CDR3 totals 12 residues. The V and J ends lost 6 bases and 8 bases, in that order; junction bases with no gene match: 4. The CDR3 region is CSATDRGHEQFF. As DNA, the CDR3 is TGCAGTGCAACCGACAGGGGGCATGAGCAGTTCTTC.

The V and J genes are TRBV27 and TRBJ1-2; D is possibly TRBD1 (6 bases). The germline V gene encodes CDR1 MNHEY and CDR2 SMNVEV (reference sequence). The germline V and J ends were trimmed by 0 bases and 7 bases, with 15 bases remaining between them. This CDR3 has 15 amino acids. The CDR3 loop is CASSLSGQHWFGYTF. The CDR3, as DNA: TGTGCCAGCAGTTTATCCGGACAGCACTGGTTTGGCTACACCTTC.

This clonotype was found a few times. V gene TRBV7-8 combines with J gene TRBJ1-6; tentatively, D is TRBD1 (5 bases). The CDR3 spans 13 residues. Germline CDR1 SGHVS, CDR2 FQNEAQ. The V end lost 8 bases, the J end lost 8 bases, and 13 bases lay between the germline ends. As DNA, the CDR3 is TGTGCCAGCGGAGGAGGGGCTGATTCACCCCTCCACTTT. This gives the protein CASGGGADSPLHF. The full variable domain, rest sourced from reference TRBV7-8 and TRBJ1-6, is GAGVSQSPRYKVAKRGQDVALRCDPISGHVSLFWYQQALGQGPEFLTYFQNEAQLDKSGLPSDRFFAERPEGSVSTLKIQRTQQEDSAVYLCASGGGADSPLHFGNGTRLTVT.

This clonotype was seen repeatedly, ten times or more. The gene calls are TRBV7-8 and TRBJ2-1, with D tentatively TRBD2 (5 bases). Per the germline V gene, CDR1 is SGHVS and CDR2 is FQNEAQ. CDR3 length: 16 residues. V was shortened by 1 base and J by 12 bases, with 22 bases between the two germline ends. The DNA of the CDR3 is TGTGCCAGCAGCTTAGGCCGGCTAGCCTTGAGAGGGAGGCAGTTCTTC. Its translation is CASSLGRLALRGRQFF.

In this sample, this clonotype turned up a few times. The CDR3 sequence is CASVGRTGGSEQYF. The CDR3, as DNA: TGTGCCAGCGTCGGCCGGACAGGGGGCAGCGAGCAGTACTTC. The chain uses TRBV6-5 and TRBJ2-7; TRBD1 aligns across 11 bases. V trimming: 8 bases; J trimming: 6 bases; junction bases outside the gene matches: 9. The CDR3 is 14 amino acids. In germline, CDR1 is MNHEY, CDR2 SVGAGI.

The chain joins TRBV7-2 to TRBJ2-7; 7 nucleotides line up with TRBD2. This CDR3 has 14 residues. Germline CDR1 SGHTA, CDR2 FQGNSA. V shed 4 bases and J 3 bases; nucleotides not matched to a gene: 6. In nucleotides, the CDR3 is TGTGCCAGCAGCTCGTCCGGGACTAACTACGAGCAGTACTTC. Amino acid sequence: CASSSSGTNYEQYF.

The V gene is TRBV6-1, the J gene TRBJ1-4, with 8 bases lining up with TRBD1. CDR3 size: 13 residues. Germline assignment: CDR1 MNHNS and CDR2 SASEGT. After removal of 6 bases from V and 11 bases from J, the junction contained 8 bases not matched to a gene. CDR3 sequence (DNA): TGTGCCAGCAGCACCGGGACAGGTCGCAAACTGTTTTTT. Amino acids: CASSTGTGRKLFF.

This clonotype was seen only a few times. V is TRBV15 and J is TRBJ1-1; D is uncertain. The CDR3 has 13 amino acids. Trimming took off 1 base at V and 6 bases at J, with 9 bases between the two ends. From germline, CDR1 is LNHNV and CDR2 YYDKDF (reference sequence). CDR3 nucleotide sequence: TGTGCCACCAGCAGAGCCTTAGACGCTGAAGCTTTCTTT. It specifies CATSRALDAEAFF. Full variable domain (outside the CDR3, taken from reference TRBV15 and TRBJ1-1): DAMVIQNPRYQVTQFGKPVTLSCSQTLNHNVMYWYQQKSSQAPKLLFHYYDKDFNNEADTPDNFQSRRPNTSFCFLDIRSPGLGDTAMYLCATSRALDAEAFFGQGTRLTVV.

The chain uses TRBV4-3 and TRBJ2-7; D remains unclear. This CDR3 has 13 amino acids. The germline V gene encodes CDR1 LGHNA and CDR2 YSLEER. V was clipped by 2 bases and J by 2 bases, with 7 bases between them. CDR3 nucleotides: TGCGCCAGCAGCCAATTCCGGGCCTACGAGCAGTACTTC. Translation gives CASSQFRAYEQYF.

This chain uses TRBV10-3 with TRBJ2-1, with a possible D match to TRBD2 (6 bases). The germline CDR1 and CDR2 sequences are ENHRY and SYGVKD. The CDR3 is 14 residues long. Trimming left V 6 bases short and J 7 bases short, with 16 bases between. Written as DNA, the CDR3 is TGTGCCATCAGCTGGGACTCCTCAGGGAATGAGCAGTTCTTC. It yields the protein CAISWDSSGNEQFF.

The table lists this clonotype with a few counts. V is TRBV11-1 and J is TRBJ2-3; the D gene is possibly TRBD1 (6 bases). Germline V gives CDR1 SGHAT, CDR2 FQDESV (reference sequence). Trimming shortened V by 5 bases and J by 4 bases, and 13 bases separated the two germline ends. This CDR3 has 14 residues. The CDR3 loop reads CASSPRTGPDTQYF. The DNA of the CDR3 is TGTGCCAGCAGCCCCAGAACAGGGCCAGATACGCAGTATTTT.

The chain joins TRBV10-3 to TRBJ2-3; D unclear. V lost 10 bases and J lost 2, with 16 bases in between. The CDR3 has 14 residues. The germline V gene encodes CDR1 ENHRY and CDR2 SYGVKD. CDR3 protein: CATKGNADTDTQYF. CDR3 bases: TGTGCCACGAAAGGCAATGCGGACACAGATACGCAGTATTTT.

Here the CDR3 reads CASSFEAGGEAFF. In nucleotides, the CDR3 is TGTGCCAGCAGCTTTGAGGCCGGGGGGGAAGCTTTCTTT. The chain couples TRBV7-6 to TRBJ1-1; a weak D match, TRBD1 (5 bases). Germline V gene lookup returns CDR1 SGHVS and CDR2 FNYEAQ. CDR3 size: 13 residues. Trimming removed 3 bases from V and 8 bases from J, with 13 bases in between.

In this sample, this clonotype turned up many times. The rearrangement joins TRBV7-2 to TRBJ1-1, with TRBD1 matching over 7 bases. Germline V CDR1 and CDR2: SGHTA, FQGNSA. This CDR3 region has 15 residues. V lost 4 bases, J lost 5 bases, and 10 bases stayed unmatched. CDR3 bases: TGTGCCAGCAGCTCCCGAAGACAGGGCCGGACTGAAGCTTTCTTT. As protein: CASSSRRQGRTEAFF.

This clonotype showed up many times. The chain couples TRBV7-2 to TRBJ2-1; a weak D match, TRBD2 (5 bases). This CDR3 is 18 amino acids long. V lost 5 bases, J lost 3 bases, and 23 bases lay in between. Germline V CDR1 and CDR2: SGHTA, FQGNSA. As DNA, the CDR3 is TGTGCCAGCAGCCAGCGTATCGGAGGTCGATTTATCTACAATGAGCAGTTCTTC. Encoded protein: CASSQRIGGRFIYNEQFF.

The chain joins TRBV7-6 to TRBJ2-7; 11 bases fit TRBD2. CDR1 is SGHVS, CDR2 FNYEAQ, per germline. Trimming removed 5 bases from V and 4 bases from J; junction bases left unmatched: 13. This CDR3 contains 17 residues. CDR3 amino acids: CASSPLAGGRVGYEQYF. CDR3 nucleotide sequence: TGTGCCAGCAGCCCCCTAGCGGGAGGTAGAGTCGGGTACGAGCAGTACTTC.

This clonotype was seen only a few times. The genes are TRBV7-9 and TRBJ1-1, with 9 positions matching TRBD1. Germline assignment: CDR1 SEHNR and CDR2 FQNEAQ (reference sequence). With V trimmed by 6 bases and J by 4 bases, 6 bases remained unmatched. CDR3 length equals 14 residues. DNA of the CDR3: TGTGCCAGCAGAACGACAGGGGGTAGCACTGAAGCTTTCTTT. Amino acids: CASRTTGGSTEAFF.

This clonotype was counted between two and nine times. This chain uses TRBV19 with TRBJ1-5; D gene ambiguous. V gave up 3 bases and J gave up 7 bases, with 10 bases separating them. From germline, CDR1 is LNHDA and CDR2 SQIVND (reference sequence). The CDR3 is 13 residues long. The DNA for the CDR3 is TGTGCCAGTAGTATCAGACGGGAACAGCCCCAGCATTTT. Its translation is CASSIRREQPQHF.

The CDR3, as DNA: TGTGCCACCAGCAGAGCAACCCCCAGGGGAATTGGGACAGATACGCAGTATTTT. It is translated as CATSRATPRGIGTDTQYF. The rearrangement joins TRBV15 to TRBJ2-3, with D perhaps TRBD1 (6 bases). V shed 1 base and J shed 3 bases, with 20 bases lying between them. This CDR3 has 18 amino acids. Per the germline V gene, CDR1 is LNHNV and CDR2 is YYDKDF (reference sequence).